The source of this T cell receptor beta chain is a study of cytomegalovirus exposure and HLA in healthy donors. Researchers ran the PCR with 60 Vbeta and 13 Jbeta primers. Using immunoSEQ multiplex PCR, the repertoire was profiled, and TCRdb retains in-frame clones only, with some absent. This sample has 100,000 to 150,000 clones, with around 75% found just once. Study conclusions and caveats: Most of the CMV-associated TCR beta chains (in a later analysis) appeared to be HLA-restricted.

V shed 5 bases, J shed 2 bases, and the junction held 14 bases outside the gene matches. The germline CDR1 and CDR2 sequences are SGHNT and YYREEE (reference sequence). The CDR3 totals 17 residues. On this clone itself: Its antigen remains unidentified.

The clonotype comes from a man aged 55 to 70 in good health and CMV-seropositive. V and J are TRBV5-4 and TRBJ2-3; 7 nucleotides line up with TRBD2. Sequenced sample: PBMCs. This CDR3 is CASRKATTGGTTDTQYF. CDR3 nucleotides: TGTGCCAGCAGGAAGGCGACAACGGGGGGTACCACAGATACGCAGTATTTT. Drawing the rest from reference TRBV5-4 and TRBJ2-3, the complete variable domain is ETGVTQSPTHLIKTRGQQVTLRCSSQSGHNTVSWYQQALGQGPQFIFQYYREEENGRGNFPPRFSGLQFPNYSSELNVNALELDDSALYLCASRKATTGGTTDTQYFGPGTRLTVL.